Listed below are T cell receptor beta chains from one sample, sequenced in a study of technical replicates of blood from several donors. TCRdb's table, derived via immunoSEQ multiplex PCR, lists solely in-frame clones and lacks some. The data contain tens of thousands of clones, roughly 94% of them singletons. The material sequenced was T cells isolated from PBMCs. These receptors originate from a human donor in good health. Both conserved end residues are trimmed from each CDR3. Fields, in order: CDR3 protein, V gene.

CDR3: ATQIHGGGGGTDTQY
V: TRBV19

CDR3: ASSFPPSPAMGSGRAEDTQY
V: TRBV28

CDR3: ASSDMGQGIGEQY
V: TRBV6-1

CDR3: ASSHNFGVTEAF
V: TRBV4-1

CDR3: ASSAHGGLAGLNEQY
V: TRBV19

CDR3: ASSERSGREGYEQY
V: TRBV6-1

CDR3: ASSLEGSEAF
V: TRBV5-1

CDR3: ASSQERSSRNGYT
V: TRBV4-1

CDR3: AISEEAYNEQF
V: TRBV10-3

CDR3: ASSFRLAGAIQY
V: TRBV5-1

CDR3: ASRDHPPGQGGHEQF
V: TRBV7-9

CDR3: ASSVGGDREEKLF
V: TRBV9

CDR3: ASSPLQGTEAF
V: TRBV18

CDR3: ASSLERGEGRRHQPQH
V: TRBV7-9

CDR3: ASSFSGQGAETQY
V: TRBV5-6

CDR3: AWSRGDRRNTEAF
V: TRBV30

CDR3: ASSLQVGLSAEAF
V: TRBV28

CDR3: ATSRDQGLPNEQF
V: TRBV15

CDR3: SASGPSLVAGELF
V: TRBV29-1

CDR3: ASSETGWETQY
V: TRBV6-4

CDR3: ASRGGNEQY
V: TRBV19

CDR3: ASSVSASPGNTEAF
V: TRBV10-1

CDR3: ASSLSGLSNQPQH
V: TRBV5-1

CDR3: AWGDLDRLH
V: TRBV30

CDR3: AGTRDFSTDTQY
V: TRBV2

CDR3: ASSTRAGWGGELF
V: TRBV7-3

CDR3: ASSFIRSTEAF
V: TRBV7-2

CDR3: ASSFGVSQPQH
V: TRBV19

CDR3: ASSLGQDYEQY
V: TRBV7-3

CDR3: ASSVRPSGFTPAASEETQY
V: TRBV2

CDR3: ASSQVDGQTSGSYNEQF
V: TRBV4-1

CDR3: SALDSYGYT
V: TRBV20-1

CDR3: ASNPEARNTIY
V: TRBV7-9

CDR3: ASSLVAAGGPYEQY
V: TRBV7-2

CDR3: AWSGWTGPYEQY
V: TRBV30

CDR3: ASRGRDRSSYEQY
V: TRBV11-3

CDR3: AISEGGTGTGYEQY
V: TRBV10-3

CDR3: ASSFHWGPFGVYEQY
V: TRBV7-8

CDR3: ASLPQGKAF
V: TRBV11-2

CDR3: ASSPQGEEGEAF
V: TRBV18

CDR3: ASSLGLGAGETQY
V: TRBV5-5